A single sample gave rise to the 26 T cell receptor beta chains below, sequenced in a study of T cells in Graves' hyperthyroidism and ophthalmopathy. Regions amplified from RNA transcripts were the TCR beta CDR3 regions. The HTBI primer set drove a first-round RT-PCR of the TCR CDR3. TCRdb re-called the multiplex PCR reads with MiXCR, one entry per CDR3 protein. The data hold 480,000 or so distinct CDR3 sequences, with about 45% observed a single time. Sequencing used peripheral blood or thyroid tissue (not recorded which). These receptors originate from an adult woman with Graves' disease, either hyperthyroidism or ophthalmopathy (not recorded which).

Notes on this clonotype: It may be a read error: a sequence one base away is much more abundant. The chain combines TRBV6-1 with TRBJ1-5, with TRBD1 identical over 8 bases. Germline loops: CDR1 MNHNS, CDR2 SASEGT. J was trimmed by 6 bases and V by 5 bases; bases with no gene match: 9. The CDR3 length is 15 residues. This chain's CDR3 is CASSPGQGTAQPQHF. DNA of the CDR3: TGTGCCAGCAGTCCCGGACAGGGTACAGCTCAGCCCCAGCATTTT.

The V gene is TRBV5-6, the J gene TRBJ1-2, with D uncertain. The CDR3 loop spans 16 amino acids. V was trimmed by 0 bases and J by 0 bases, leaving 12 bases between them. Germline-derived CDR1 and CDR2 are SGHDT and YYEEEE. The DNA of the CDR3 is TGTGCCAGCAGCTTGGCGGGTTCCTCCACTAACTATGGCTACACCTTC. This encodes CASSLAGSSTNYGYTF.

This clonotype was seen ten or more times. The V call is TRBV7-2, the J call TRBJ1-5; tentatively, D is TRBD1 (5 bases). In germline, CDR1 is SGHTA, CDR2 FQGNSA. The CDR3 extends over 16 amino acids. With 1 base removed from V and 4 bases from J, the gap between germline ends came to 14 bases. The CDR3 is CASSLEGRGLNQPQHF. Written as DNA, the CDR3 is TGTGCCAGCAGCTTAGAGGGTAGGGGTTTGAATCAGCCCCAGCATTTT.

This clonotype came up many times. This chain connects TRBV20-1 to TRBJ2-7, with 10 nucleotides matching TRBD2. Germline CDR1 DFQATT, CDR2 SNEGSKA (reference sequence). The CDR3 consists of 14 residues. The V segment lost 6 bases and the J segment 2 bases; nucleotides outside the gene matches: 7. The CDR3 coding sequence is TGCAGTGCAGAGAGCGGGAGGGTGGCCTACGAGCAGTACTTC. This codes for CSAESGRVAYEQYF.

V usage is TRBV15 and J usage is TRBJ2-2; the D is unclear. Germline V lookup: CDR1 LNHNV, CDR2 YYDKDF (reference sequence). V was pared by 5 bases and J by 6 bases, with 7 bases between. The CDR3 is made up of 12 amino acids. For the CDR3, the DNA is TGTGCCACCAGCCCGCTTCCCGGGGAGCTGTTTTTT. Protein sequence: CATSPLPGELFF.

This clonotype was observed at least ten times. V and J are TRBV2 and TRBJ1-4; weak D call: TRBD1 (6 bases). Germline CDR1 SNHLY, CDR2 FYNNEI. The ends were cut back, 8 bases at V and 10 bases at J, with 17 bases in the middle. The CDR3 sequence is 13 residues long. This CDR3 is CASGTGSRVKLFF. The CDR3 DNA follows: TGTGCCAGCGGAACAGGGAGCCGCGTAAAACTGTTTTTT.

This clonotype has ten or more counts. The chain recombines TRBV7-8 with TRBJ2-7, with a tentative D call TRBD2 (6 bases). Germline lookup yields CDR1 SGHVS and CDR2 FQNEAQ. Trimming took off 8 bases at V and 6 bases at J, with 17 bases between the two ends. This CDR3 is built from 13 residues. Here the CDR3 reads CASSGGEVGEQYF. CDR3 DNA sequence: TGTGCCAGCTCCGGAGGGGAGGTGGGCGAGCAGTACTTC.

The CDR3 loop reads CAISGALGREKLFF. CDR3 DNA sequence: TGTGCCATCAGCGGGGCTCTGGGGCGAGAAAAACTGTTTTTT. The V and J genes are TRBV10-3 and TRBJ1-4, with D perhaps matching TRBD1 (5 bases). The CDR3 covers 14 residues. With 6 bases removed from V and 8 bases from J, the gap between germline ends came to 16 bases. In germline, CDR1 is ENHRY, CDR2 SYGVKD.

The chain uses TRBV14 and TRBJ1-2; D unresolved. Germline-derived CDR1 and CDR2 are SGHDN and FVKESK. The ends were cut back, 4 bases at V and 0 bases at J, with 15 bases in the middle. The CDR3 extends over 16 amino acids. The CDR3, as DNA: TGTGCCAGCAGCCCACTAGCGGCAGCGACTAACTATGGCTACACCTTC. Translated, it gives CASSPLAAATNYGYTF.

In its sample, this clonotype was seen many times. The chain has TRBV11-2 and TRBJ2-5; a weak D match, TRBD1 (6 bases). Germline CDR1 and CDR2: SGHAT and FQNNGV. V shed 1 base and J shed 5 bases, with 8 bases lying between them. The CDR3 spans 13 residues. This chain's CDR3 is CASSLAQGETQYF. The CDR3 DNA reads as TGTGCCAGCAGCTTAGCGCAGGGGGAGACCCAGTACTTC. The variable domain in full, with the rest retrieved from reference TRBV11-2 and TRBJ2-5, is EAGVAQSPRYKIIEKRQSVAFWCNPISGHATLYWYQQILGQGPKLLIQFQNNGVVDDSQLPKDRFSAERLKGVDSTLKIQPAKLEDSAVYLCASSLAQGETQYFGPGTRLLVL.

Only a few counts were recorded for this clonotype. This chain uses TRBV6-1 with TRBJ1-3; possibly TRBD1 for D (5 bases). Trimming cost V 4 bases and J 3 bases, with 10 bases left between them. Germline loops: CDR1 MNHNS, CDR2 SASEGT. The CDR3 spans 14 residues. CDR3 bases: TGTGCCAGCAGTGTCGAGGGGCTTGGAAACACCATATATTTT. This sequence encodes CASSVEGLGNTIYF.

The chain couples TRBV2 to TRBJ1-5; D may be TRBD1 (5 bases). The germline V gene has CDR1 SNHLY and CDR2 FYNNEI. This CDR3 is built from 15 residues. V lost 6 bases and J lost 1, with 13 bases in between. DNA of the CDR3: TGTGCCAGCAGAGTCGGGGGGATCAGCAATCAGCCCCAGCATTTT. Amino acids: CASRVGGISNQPQHF.

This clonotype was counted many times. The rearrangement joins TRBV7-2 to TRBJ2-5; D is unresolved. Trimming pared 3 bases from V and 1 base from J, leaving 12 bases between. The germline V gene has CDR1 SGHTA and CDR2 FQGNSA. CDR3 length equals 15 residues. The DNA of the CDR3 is TGTGCCAGCAGCTTGTGGGTGGGCCTCCAAGAGACCCAGTACTTC. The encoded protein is CASSLWVGLQETQYF.

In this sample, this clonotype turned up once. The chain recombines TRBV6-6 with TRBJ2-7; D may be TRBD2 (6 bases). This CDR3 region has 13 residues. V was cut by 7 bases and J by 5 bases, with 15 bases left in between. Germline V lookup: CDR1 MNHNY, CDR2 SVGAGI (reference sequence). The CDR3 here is CASKTGARNEQYF. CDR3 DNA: TGTGCCAGCAAGACGGGAGCTAGGAACGAGCAGTACTTC.

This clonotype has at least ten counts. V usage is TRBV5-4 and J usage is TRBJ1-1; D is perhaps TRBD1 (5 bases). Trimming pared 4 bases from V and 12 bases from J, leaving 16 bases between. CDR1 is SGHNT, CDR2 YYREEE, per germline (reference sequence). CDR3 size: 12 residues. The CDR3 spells CASSGATPGTFF. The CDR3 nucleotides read TGTGCCAGCAGCGGGGCCACCCCGGGAACTTTCTTT.

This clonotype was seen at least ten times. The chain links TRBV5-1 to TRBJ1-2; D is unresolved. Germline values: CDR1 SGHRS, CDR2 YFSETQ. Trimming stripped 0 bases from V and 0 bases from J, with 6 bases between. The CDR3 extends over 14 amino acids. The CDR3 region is CASSLEPANYGYTF. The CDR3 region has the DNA TGCGCCAGCAGCTTGGAGCCAGCTAACTATGGCTACACCTTC.

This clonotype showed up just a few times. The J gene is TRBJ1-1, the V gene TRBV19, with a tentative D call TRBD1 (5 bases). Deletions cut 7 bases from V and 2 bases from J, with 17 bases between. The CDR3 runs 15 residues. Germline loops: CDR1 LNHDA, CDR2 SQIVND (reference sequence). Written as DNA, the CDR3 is TGTGCCAGTATCCGTCCGGCAGGGCCAAACACTGAAGCTTTCTTT. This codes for CASIRPAGPNTEAFF.

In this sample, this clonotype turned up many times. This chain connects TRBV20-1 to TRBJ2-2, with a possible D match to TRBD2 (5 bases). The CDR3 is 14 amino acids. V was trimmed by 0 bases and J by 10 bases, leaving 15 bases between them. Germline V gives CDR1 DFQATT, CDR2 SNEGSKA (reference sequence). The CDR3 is CSARDRRGFEELFF. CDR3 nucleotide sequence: TGCAGTGCTAGAGATCGCCGGGGTTTCGAGGAGCTGTTTTTT.

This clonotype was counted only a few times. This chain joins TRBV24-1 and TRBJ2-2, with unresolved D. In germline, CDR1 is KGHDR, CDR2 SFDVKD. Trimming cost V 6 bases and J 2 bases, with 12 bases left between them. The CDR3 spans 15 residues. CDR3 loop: CATSPETENTGELFF. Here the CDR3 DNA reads TGTGCCACCAGTCCTGAAACGGAAAACACCGGGGAGCTGTTTTTT.

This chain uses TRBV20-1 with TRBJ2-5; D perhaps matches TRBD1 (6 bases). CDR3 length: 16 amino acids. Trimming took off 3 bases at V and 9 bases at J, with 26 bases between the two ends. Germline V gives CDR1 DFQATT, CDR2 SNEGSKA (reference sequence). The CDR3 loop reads CSARGAAVRSNQPQYF. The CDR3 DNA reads TGCAGTGCTAGGGGGGCGGCAGTTCGGAGCAATCAGCCCCAGTACTTC.

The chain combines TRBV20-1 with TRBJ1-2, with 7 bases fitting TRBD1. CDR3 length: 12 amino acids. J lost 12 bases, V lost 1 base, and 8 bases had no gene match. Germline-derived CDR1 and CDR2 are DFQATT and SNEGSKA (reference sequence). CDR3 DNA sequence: TGCAGTGCTAGAGGGACAGGCTCTGGAAACACCTTC. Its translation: CSARGTGSGNTF.

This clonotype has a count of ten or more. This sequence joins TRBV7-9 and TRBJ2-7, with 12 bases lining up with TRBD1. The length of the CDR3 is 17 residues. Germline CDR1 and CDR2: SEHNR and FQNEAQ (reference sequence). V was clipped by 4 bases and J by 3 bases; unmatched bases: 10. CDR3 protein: CASSSFSGTGGVYEQYF. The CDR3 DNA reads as TGTGCCAGCAGCTCATTCTCCGGGACAGGGGGCGTCTACGAGCAGTACTTC.

The CDR3 spells CSAMGPGYGYTF. CDR3 coding DNA: TGCAGTGCTATGGGGCCAGGCTATGGCTACACCTTC. The V and J genes are TRBV20-1 and TRBJ1-2; D may be TRBD1 (5 bases). Germline lookup yields CDR1 DFQATT and CDR2 SNEGSKA (reference sequence). This CDR3 is 12 amino acids long. With 4 bases removed from V and 4 bases from J, the gap between germline ends came to 10 bases.

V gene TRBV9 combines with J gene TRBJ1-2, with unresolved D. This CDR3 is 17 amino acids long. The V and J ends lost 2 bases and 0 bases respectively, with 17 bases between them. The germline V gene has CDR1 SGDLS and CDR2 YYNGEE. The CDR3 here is CASSVSVGQHANYGYTF. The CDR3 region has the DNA TGTGCCAGCAGCGTCTCGGTGGGCCAACACGCTAACTATGGCTACACCTTC.

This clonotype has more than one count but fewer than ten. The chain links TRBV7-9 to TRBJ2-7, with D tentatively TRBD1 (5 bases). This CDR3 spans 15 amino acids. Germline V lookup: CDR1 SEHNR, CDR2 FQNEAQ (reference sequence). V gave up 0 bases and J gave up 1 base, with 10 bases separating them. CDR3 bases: TGTGCCAGCAGCTTAGCCCAGGGTGCGTCCTACGAGCAGTACTTC. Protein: CASSLAQGASYEQYF.

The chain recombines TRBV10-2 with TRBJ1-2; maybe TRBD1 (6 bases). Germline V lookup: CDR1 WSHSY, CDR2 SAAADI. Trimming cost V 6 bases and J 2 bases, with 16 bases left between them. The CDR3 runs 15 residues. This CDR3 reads CASSQEPQGNYGYTF. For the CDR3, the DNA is TGCGCCAGCAGCCAAGAGCCACAGGGCAACTATGGCTACACCTTC.